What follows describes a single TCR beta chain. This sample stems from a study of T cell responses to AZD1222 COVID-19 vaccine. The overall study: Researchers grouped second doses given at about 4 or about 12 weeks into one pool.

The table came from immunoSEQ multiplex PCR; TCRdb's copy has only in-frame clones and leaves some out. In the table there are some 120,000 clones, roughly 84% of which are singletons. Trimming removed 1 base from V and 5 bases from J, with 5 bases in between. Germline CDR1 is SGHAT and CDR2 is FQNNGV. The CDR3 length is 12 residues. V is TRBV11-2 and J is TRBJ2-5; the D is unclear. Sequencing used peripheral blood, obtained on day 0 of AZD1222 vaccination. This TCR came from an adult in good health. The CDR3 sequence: CASSLARETQYF. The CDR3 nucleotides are TGTGCCAGCAGCTTAGCTCGCGAGACCCAGTACTTC.